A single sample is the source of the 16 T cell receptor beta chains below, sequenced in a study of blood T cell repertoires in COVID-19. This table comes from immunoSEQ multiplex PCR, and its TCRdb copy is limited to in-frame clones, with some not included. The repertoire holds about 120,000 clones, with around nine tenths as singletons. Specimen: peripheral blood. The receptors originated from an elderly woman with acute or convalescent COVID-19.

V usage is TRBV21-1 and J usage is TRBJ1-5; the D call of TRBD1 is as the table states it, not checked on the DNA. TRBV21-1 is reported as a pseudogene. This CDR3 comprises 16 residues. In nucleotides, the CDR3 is TGTGCCAGCAGGAGTTTCGGGACAGGGCGCAATCAGCCCCAGCATTTT. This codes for CASRSFGTGRNQPQHF.

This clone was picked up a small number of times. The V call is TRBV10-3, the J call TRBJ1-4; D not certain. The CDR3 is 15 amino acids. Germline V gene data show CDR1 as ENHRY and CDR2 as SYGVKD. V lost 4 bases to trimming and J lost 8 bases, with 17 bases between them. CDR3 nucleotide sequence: TGTGCCATCAGTGCAACCGGGGATCGGAGAGAAAAACTGTTTTTT. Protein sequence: CAISATGDRREKLFF.

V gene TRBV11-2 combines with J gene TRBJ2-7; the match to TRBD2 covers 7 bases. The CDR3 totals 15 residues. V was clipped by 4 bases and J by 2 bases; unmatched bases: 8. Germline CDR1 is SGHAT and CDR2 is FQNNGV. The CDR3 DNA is TGTGCCAGCAGCTGGGGGGGGACGGAGACCTACGAGCAGTACTTC. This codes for CASSWGGTETYEQYF. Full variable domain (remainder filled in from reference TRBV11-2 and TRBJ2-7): EAGVAQSPRYKIIEKRQSVAFWCNPISGHATLYWYQQILGQGPKLLIQFQNNGVVDDSQLPKDRFSAERLKGVDSTLKIQPAKLEDSAVYLCASSWGGTETYEQYFGPGTRLTVT.

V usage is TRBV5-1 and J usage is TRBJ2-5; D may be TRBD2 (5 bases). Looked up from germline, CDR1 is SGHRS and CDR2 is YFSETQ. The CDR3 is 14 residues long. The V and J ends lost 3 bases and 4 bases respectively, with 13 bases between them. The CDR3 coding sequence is TGCGCCAGCAGCTCTTCTAGCTTCCGAGAGACCCAGTACTTC. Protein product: CASSSSSFRETQYF.

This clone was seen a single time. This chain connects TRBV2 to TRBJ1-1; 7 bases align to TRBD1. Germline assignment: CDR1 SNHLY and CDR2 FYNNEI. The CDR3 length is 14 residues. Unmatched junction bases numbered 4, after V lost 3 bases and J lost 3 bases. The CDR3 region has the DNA TGTGCCAGCAGTGACCCGACAGGGTACACTGAAGCTTTCTTT. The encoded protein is CASSDPTGYTEAFF.

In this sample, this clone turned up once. The CDR3, as DNA: TGCGCCAGCAGCTTGGACGGTAGCGGGAGGTATCAGTACTTC. Its protein product is CASSLDGSGRYQYF. This chain uses TRBV5-1 with TRBJ2-7; 10 bases line up with TRBD2. The ends lost 0 bases at V and 10 bases at J; junction bases unmatched: 7. Per germline, CDR1 SGHRS and CDR2 YFSETQ. The CDR3 sequence is 14 residues long.

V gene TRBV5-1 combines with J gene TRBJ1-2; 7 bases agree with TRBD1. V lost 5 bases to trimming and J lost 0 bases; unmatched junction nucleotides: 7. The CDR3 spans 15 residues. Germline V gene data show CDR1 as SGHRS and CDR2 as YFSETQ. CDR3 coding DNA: TGCGCCAGCAGGTACCCGACAGGGTCTAACTATGGCTACACCTTC. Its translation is CASRYPTGSNYGYTF.

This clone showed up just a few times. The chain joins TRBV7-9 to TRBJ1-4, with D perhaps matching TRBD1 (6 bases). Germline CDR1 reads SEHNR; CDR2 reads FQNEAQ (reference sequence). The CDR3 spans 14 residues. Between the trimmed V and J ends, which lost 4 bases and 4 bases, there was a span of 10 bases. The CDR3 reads CASSYRDLNEKLFF. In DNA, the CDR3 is TGTGCCAGCAGCTACAGGGACCTTAATGAAAAACTGTTTTTT.

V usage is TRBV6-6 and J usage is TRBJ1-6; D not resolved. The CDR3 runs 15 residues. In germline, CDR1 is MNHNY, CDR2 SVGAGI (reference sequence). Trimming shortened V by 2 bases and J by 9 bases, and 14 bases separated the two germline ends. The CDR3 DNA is TGTGCCAGCAGTTACGCTCGGGCCCGGGGTTCACCCCTCCACTTT. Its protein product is CASSYARARGSPLHF.

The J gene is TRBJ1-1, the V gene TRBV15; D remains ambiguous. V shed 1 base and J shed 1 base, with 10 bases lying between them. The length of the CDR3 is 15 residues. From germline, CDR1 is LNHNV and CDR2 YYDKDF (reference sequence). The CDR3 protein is CATSRGGSGNTEAFF. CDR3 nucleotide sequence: TGTGCCACCAGCAGAGGAGGGTCTGGGAACACTGAAGCTTTCTTT.

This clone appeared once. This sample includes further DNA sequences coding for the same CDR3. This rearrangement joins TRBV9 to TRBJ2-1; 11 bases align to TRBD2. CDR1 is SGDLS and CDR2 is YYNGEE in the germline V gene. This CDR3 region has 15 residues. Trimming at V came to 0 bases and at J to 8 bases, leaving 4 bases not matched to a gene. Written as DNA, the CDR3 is TGTGCCAGCAGCGTAGGAACTAGCGGGAGCTATGAGCAGTTCTTC. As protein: CASSVGTSGSYEQFF.

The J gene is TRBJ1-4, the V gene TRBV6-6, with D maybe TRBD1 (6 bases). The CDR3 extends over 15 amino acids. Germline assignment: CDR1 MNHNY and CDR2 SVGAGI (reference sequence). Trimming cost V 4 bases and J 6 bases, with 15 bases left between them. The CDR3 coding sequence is TGTGCCAGCAGTTCCACAGGGTCGAAGGATGAAAAACTGTTTTTT. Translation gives CASSSTGSKDEKLFF.

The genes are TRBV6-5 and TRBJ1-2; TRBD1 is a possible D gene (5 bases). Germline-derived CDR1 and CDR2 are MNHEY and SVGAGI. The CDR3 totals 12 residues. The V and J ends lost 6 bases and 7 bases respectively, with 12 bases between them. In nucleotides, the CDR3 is TGTGCCAGCAGGACAGCCTCCTTTGGCTACACCTTC. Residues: CASRTASFGYTF.

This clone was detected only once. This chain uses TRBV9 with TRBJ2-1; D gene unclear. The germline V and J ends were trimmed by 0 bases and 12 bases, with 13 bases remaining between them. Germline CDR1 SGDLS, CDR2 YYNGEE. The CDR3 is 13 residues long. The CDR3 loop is CASSVGLNEAQFF. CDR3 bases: TGTGCCAGCAGCGTAGGGCTCAACGAGGCGCAGTTCTTC.

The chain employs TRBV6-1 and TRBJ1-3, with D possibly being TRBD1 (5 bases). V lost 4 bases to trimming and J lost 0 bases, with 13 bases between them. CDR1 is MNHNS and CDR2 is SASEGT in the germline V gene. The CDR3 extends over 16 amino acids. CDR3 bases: TGTGCCAGCAGTGTAACGCAGGGTATCTCTGGAAACACCATATATTTT. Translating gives CASSVTQGISGNTIYF.

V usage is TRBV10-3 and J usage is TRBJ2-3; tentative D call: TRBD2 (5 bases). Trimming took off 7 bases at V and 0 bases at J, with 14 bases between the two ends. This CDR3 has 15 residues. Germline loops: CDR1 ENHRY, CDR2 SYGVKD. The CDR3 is CAITRNSASTDTQYF. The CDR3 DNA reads TGTGCCATCACCCGAAATAGCGCTAGCACAGATACGCAGTATTTT.